The 2 T cell receptor beta chains below all came from one sample that was sequenced in a study of identical twins. TCRdb reanalysed the 5' RACE reads using MiXCR and keeps one entry per CDR3 protein. The sample has 700,000 to 950,000 distinct CDR3 sequences, about 12% seen once. These data are also associated with another study on yellow fever vaccine responses in identical twins.

The sample taken for sequencing was PBMCs. These receptors were collected from a woman aged 18-30 years in good health.

This clonotype was picked up many times. The chain combines TRBV20-1 with TRBJ2-1; D gene uncertain. CDR3 length: 12 residues. V was clipped by 3 bases and J by 4 bases, with 7 bases between them. Germline V gene lookup returns CDR1 DFQATT and CDR2 SNEGSKA (reference sequence). CDR3 residues: CSARSAYNEQFF. In nucleotides, the CDR3 is TGCAGTGCTAGGTCAGCATACAATGAGCAGTTCTTC.

This clonotype turned up a few times. The V gene is TRBV7-6, the J gene TRBJ1-1; D is undetermined. The CDR3 totals 13 residues. The V end lost 1 base, the J end lost 11 bases, and 14 bases lay between the germline ends. Germline V gives CDR1 SGHVS, CDR2 FNYEAQ. The CDR3 DNA reads TGTGCCAGCAGCTTAGGGGCCTCGGTGGGGGCTTTCTTT. Residues: CASSLGASVGAFF.